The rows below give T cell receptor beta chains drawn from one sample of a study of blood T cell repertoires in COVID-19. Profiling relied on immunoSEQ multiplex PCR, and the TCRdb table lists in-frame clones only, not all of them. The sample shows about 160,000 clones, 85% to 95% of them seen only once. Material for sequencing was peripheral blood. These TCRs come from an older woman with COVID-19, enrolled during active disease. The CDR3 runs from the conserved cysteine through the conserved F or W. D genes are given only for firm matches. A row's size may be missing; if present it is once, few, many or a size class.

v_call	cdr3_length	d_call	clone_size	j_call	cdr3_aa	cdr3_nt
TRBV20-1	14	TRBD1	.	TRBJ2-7	CSASPGTGSYEQYF	TGCAGTGCTAGTCCCGGGACAGGTTCCTACGAGCAGTACTTC
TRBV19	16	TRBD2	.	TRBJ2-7	CASSTVAGGSTYEQYF	TGTGCCAGTAGTACCGTAGCGGGGGGCTCGACCTACGAGCAGTACTTC
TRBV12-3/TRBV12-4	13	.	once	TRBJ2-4	CASSLAGRDIQYF	TGTGCCAGCAGTTTAGCGGGCAGGGACATTCAGTACTTC
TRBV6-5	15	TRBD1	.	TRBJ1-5	CASSYSAGGFQPQHF	TGTGCCAGCAGTTACTCGGCAGGGGGCTTTCAGCCCCAGCATTTT
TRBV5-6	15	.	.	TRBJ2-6	CASSGGVFGANVLTF	TGTGCCAGCAGCGGAGGGGTCTTCGGGGCCAACGTCCTGACTTTC
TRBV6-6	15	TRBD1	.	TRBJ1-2	CASRETRTGDHGYTF	TGTGCCAGCAGAGAAACACGGACAGGGGATCATGGCTACACCTTC
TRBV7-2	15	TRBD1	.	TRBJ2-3	CASSIGQGYTDTQYF	TGTGCCAGCAGCATCGGACAGGGTTACACAGATACGCAGTATTTT
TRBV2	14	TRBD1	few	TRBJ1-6	CASILLGQSSPLHF	TGTGCCAGCATCTTATTGGGACAGTCTTCACCCCTCCACTTT
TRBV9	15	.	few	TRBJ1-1	CASSPGLVMNTEAFF	TGTGCCAGCAGCCCAGGGTTAGTCATGAACACTGAAGCTTTCTTT
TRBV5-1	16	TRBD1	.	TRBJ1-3	CASSSGQGGMGNTIYF	TGCGCCAGCAGCTCCGGACAGGGAGGGATGGGAAACACCATATATTTT
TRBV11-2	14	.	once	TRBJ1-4	CASSSSNLREKLFF	TGTGCCAGCAGTTCCTCTAATTTGCGGGAAAAACTGTTTTTT
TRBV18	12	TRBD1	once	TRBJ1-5	CASGQGGQPQHF	TGTGCCAGTGGACAGGGCGGTCAGCCCCAGCATTTT
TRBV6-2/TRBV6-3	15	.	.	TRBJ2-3	CASSYSRVRADTQYF	TGTGCCAGCAGTTACTCCAGGGTTCGGGCAGATACGCAGTATTTT
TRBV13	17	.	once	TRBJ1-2	CASPRGDTGKTNYGYTF	TGTGCCAGCCCTAGGGGTGACACAGGAAAGACTAACTATGGCTACACCTTC
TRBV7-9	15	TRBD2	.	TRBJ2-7	CASSSTSASSYEQYF	TGTGCCAGCAGCTCTACTAGCGCTAGCTCCTACGAGCAGTACTTC
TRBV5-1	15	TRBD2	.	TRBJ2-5	CASSIGTSGKETQYF	TGCGCCAGCAGCATCGGGACTAGCGGAAAAGAGACCCAGTACTTC
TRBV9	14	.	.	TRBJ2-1	CASSVDRVGNEQFF	TGTGCCAGCAGCGTAGACAGGGTCGGCAATGAGCAGTTCTTC
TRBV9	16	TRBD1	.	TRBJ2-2	CASSVFPGQGAGELFF	TGTGCCAGCAGCGTATTCCCGGGACAGGGTGCCGGGGAGCTGTTTTTT
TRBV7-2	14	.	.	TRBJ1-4	CASSPAGDHEKLFF	TGTGCCAGCAGCCCCGCAGGGGACCATGAAAAACTGTTTTTT
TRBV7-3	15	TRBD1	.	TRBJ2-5	CASSPGTGSRETQYF	TGTGCCAGCAGCCCCGGGACAGGTTCCCGGGAGACCCAGTACTTC
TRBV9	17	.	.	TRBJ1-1	CASSEPMDSAGNTEAFF	TGTGCCAGCAGCGAGCCCATGGACTCAGCCGGAAACACTGAAGCTTTCTTT
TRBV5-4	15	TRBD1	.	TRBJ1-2	CASSLQGQGVYGYTF	TGTGCCAGCAGCTTGCAGGGACAGGGCGTCTATGGCTACACCTTC
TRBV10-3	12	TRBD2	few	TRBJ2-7	CAIGASGYEQYF	TGTGCCATCGGCGCTAGCGGTTACGAGCAGTACTTC
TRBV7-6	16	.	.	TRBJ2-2	CASSLQLPGRTGELFF	TGTGCCAGCAGCTTACAACTGCCAGGCCGTACCGGGGAGCTGTTTTTT
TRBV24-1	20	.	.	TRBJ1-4	CATSDLLTGHGRGTNEKLFF	TGTGCCACCAGTGATTTGCTCACAGGGCATGGAAGGGGCACTAATGAAAAACTGTTTTTT
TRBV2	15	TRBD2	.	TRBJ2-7	CASSGWLAGDYEQYF	TGTGCCAGCAGTGGGTGGCTAGCGGGGGACTACGAGCAGTACTTC
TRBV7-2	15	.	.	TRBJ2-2	CASSLAGQRSGELFF	TGTGCCAGCAGCTTAGCGGGACAAAGGTCCGGGGAGCTGTTTTTT
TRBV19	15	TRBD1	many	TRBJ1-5	CASSSRTGASEPQHF	TGTGCCAGTAGTTCCCGGACAGGGGCCTCAGAGCCCCAGCATTTT
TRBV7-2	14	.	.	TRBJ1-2	CASSMPTYQDGYTF	TGTGCCAGCAGCATGCCGACTTATCAAGATGGCTACACCTTC
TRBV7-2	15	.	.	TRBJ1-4	CASSLLGQGREKLFF	TGTGCCAGCAGCTTATTGGGGCAGGGTCGGGAAAAACTGTTTTTT
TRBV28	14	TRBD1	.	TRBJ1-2	CASRPGTGNYGYTF	TGTGCCAGCAGGCCAGGGACAGGGAACTATGGCTACACCTTC